This T cell receptor beta chain was captured by sequencing in a study of blood T cell repertoires in COVID-19. At the level of the study: T cells, B-cell-depleted T cells, or PBMCs provided the cDNA or gDNA that served as material.

Some clones are missing from TCRdb's copy, which holds only in-frame ones; the method was immunoSEQ multiplex PCR. The table shows a few hundred thousand clones, with about 86% occurring only once. Germline CDR1 and CDR2: MGHRA and YSYEKL. Trimming removed 0 bases from V and 2 bases from J; junction bases left unmatched: 5. The CDR3 loop spans 16 amino acids. Material for sequencing was peripheral blood. This TCR derives from a woman aged 25 to 39 who had recovered from COVID-19. The V call is TRBV4-1, the J call TRBJ2-3; TRBD2 agrees at 7 bases. DNA of the CDR3: TGCGCCAGCAGCCAAGAGCTGGGGGGGACCACAGATACGCAGTATTTT. Translated: CASSQELGGTTDTQYF.